This TCR beta chain was identified during a study of blood T cell repertoires in COVID-19. Study overall: Samples taken during acute and convalescent COVID-19 were collected in the United States, Italy and Spain. The analysed material was cDNA or gDNA that came from T cells, B-cell-depleted T cells, or PBMCs.

In the study's own analysis: By means of reference gene primer amplification, nucleated cell counts were estimated. Some clones are missing from TCRdb's copy, which holds only in-frame ones; the method was immunoSEQ multiplex PCR. V, J and clone size were drawn from that table, and D and trimming were deduced from the DNA. The sample records 250,000 to 350,000 clones, around 88% being singletons. This receptor was obtained from a man aged 25 to 45 with acute or convalescent COVID-19. The sequencing input was peripheral blood.

The CDR3 loop reads CASSVGQGNTEAFF. In nucleotides, the CDR3 is TGTGCCAGCAGCGTAGGACAGGGGAACACTGAAGCTTTCTTT. This rearrangement joins TRBV9 to TRBJ1-1; 7 positions agree with TRBD1. The CDR3 spans 14 residues. V lost 0 bases, J lost 1 base, and 0 bases stayed unmatched. Germline assignment: CDR1 SGDLS and CDR2 YYNGEE.